Shown below are 23 T cell receptor beta chains from a single sample sequenced in a study of T cells in Graves' hyperthyroidism and ophthalmopathy. The TCR beta CDR3 regions underwent amplification using RNA transcripts as the source. First-round RT-PCR with HTBI primers amplified the TCR CDR3 region. TCRdb itself ran the multiplex PCR reads through MiXCR, one entry per CDR3 protein. The top ten clones hold less than 20% of a sample with around 480,000 distinct CDR3 sequences, approximately 15% of them seen once. The material sequenced was blood. These receptors all come from a woman under 30 with Graves' hyperthyroidism.

A note on this clonotype: This could be a read error, since a much larger clone is one nucleotide away. This CDR3 is missing its conserved last phenylalanine or tryptophan, likely due to a read error. J is TRBJ2-2 and V is TRBV3-1; D call uncertain. Germline loops: CDR1 LGHDT, CDR2 YNNKEL (reference sequence). This CDR3 contains 12 residues. The V end was cut by 4 bases, the J end by 3 bases, with 3 bases between. The CDR3 DNA sequence: TGTGCCAGCAGCCGGGACACCGGGGAGCTGTTTTGT. Its translation: CASSRDTGELFC.

This clonotype was seen repeatedly, ten times or more. The chain carries TRBV20-1 and TRBJ1-6, with 7 bases identical to TRBD1. The trim removed 5 bases at V and 7 bases at J, leaving 8 bases unmatched. This CDR3 region has 14 residues. Germline values: CDR1 DFQATT, CDR2 SNEGSKA (reference sequence). CDR3 sequence reads: CSAPTTGSNSPLHF. The CDR3 bases are TGCAGTGCTCCGACGACAGGGTCCAATTCACCCCTCCACTTT.

V gene TRBV7-8 combines with J gene TRBJ2-1; D gene uncertain. Germline loops: CDR1 SGHVS, CDR2 FQNEAQ. The CDR3 spans 15 residues. Trimming removed 7 bases at V and 0 bases at J, with 13 bases between. This chain's CDR3 is CASTRTSSSYNEQFF. The CDR3 DNA reads TGTGCCAGCACTCGGACGTCCAGCTCCTACAATGAGCAGTTCTTC.

Turning to this clonotype: At one end, the junction sequence differs from germline, possibly due to a read error. V usage is TRBV3-1 and J usage is TRBJ1-2, with a weak D call TRBD1 (6 bases). Germline V gives CDR1 LGHDT, CDR2 YNNKEL (reference sequence). The CDR3 sequence is 14 residues long. For the CDR3, the DNA is TGTGCCAGCAGCCAGACAGGAATTGTCTATGGCTGCACCTTC. Protein sequence: CASSQTGIVYGCTF.

This clonotype occurred many times. The gene calls are TRBV5-1 and TRBJ1-2, with a weak D call TRBD1 (5 bases). Germline CDR1 SGHRS, CDR2 YFSETQ. The CDR3 has 15 amino acids. The V end was cut by 4 bases, the J end by 0 bases, with 13 bases between. For the CDR3, the DNA is TGCGCCAGCAGCCAACGGACACTTACTAACTATGGCTACACCTTC. Translated: CASSQRTLTNYGYTF.

J is TRBJ1-5 and V is TRBV18; D is uncertain. The CDR3 is 17 residues long. In germline, CDR1 is KGHSH, CDR2 LQKENI. Trimming removed 6 bases at V and 6 bases at J, with 24 bases between. The CDR3 coding sequence is TGTGCCAGCTCGCGCACCGGAGGGATCCCCATGGGTCAGCCCCAGCATTTT. As protein: CASSRTGGIPMGQPQHF.

The chain recombines TRBV5-4 with TRBJ2-1; 9 bases match TRBD1. Germline values: CDR1 SGHNT, CDR2 YYREEE (reference sequence). The CDR3 runs to 15 residues. V shed 3 bases and J 5 bases; nucleotides not matched to a gene: 6. In nucleotides, the CDR3 is TGTGCCAGCAGCTGGGGACAGGGCAGCCACAATGAGCAGTTCTTC. Translating gives CASSWGQGSHNEQFF.

This clonotype was seen a handful of times. The gene calls are TRBV2 and TRBJ2-1; the match to TRBD2 covers 11 bases. Per germline, CDR1 SNHLY and CDR2 FYNNEI. This CDR3 comprises 13 residues. The V and J ends lost 11 bases and 2 bases, in that order; junction bases with no gene match: 2. The CDR3 protein is CALSGRAYNEQFF. Written as DNA, the CDR3 is TGTGCCCTTAGCGGGAGGGCCTACAATGAGCAGTTCTTC.

V and J are TRBV11-2 and TRBJ1-1, with 9 bases aligning to TRBD1. The germline CDR1 and CDR2 sequences are SGHAT and FQNNGV. J gave up 11 bases and V 5 bases, and 9 bases lay outside the gene matches. CDR3 length: 13 residues. The CDR3 DNA reads as TGTGCCAGCAGCGTTCCGGGACAGGGTATGGCTTTCTTT. Translating gives CASSVPGQGMAFF. Using reference TRBV11-2 and TRBJ1-1 for the parts outside the CDR3, the full variable domain is EAGVAQSPRYKIIEKRQSVAFWCNPISGHATLYWYQQILGQGPKLLIQFQNNGVVDDSQLPKDRFSAERLKGVDSTLKIQPAKLEDSAVYLCASSVPGQGMAFFGQGTRLTVV.

This clonotype was found a few times. This sequence joins TRBV5-4 and TRBJ2-1; D tentatively reads TRBD1 or TRBD2 (5 bases each). Deletions cut 7 bases from V and 8 bases from J, with 19 bases between. The CDR3 is 14 residues long. Germline V gene lookup returns CDR1 SGHNT and CDR2 YYREEE (reference sequence). DNA for the CDR3: TGTGCCAGCTACGAGGGACGGGGTTTGGATGAGCAGTTCTTC. As protein: CASYEGRGLDEQFF.

There are a few counts of this clonotype. The rearrangement joins TRBV4-1 to TRBJ1-1; weak D call: TRBD1 (6 bases). The CDR3 is 13 residues long. From germline, CDR1 is MGHRA and CDR2 YSYEKL. The V gene lost 1 base and the J gene lost 6 bases, with 9 bases spanning the gap. CDR3 in DNA: TGCGCCAGCAGCCAAGTTGGGGGGCCTGAAGCTTTCTTT. Its translation: CASSQVGGPEAFF.

The chain couples TRBV19 to TRBJ2-7; maybe TRBD1 (6 bases). Germline CDR1 is LNHDA and CDR2 is SQIVND (reference sequence). The CDR3 spans 15 residues. V lost 4 bases and J 0 bases, leaving 13 bases between the germline ends. CDR3 protein: CASSTGPDSSYEQYF. DNA of the CDR3: TGTGCCAGTAGTACGGGGCCGGACAGCTCCTACGAGCAGTACTTC.

This clonotype came up many times. V is TRBV12-3 or TRBV12-4 and J is TRBJ2-4, with D possibly matching TRBD2 (6 bases). The CDR3 has 15 amino acids. V lost 4 bases and J 3 bases, leaving 13 bases between the germline ends. DNA for the CDR3: TGTGCCAGCAGTTGGGACTCGGGGGTCAAAAACATTCAGTACTTC. This encodes CASSWDSGVKNIQYF.

This clonotype was observed at least ten times. V and J are TRBV7-6 and TRBJ1-6, with TRBD1 matching over 8 bases. The CDR3 has 14 amino acids. Germline CDR1 is SGHVS and CDR2 is FNYEAQ. J was trimmed by 10 bases and V by 3 bases; bases with no gene match: 5. CDR3 in amino acids: CASSFQDRASPLHF. CDR3 DNA sequence: TGTGCCAGCAGCTTTCAGGACAGGGCCTCACCCCTCCACTTT.

This clonotype was found many times. V usage is TRBV27 and J usage is TRBJ1-2, with D tentatively TRBD1 (5 bases). The CDR3 has 16 amino acids. Per the germline V gene, CDR1 is MNHEY and CDR2 is SMNVEV (reference sequence). V lost 2 bases and J 0 bases, leaving 13 bases between the germline ends. The CDR3 sequence is CASSLGAGNPNYGYTF. CDR3 in DNA: TGTGCCAGCAGTTTAGGGGCAGGGAACCCTAACTATGGCTACACCTTC.

This clonotype was counted many times. CDR3 in DNA: TGCAGTGCGCCGTCCGGGACAGGGGTACATCATGGCTACACCTTC. Its protein is CSAPSGTGVHHGYTF. The chain has TRBV20-1 and TRBJ1-2; 10 bases are a match to TRBD1. This CDR3 is built from 15 residues. CDR1 is DFQATT and CDR2 is SNEGSKA in the germline V gene (reference sequence). The trim removed 6 bases at V and 6 bases at J, leaving 13 bases unmatched.

The V gene is TRBV29-1, the J gene TRBJ1-5; TRBD1 agrees at 7 bases. The CDR3 contains 13 residues. Per germline, CDR1 SQVTM and CDR2 ANQGSEA. The V segment lost 3 bases and the J segment 1 base; nucleotides outside the gene matches: 0. This chain's CDR3 is CSVETGSNQPQHF. The CDR3 DNA reads as TGCAGCGTTGAGACAGGGAGCAATCAGCCCCAGCATTTT. Full variable domain (missing parts from reference TRBV29-1 and TRBJ1-5): SAVISQKPSRDICQRGTSLTIQCQVDSQVTMMFWYRQQPGQSLTLIATANQGSEATYESGFVIDKFPISRPNLTFSTLTVSNMSPEDSSIYLCSVETGSNQPQHFGDGTRLSIL.

This clonotype has just a few counts. The rearrangement joins TRBV29-1 to TRBJ2-1; a possible D gene is TRBD2 (6 bases). Germline V gene data show CDR1 as SQVTM and CDR2 as ANQGSEA. Between the trimmed V and J ends, which lost 4 bases and 9 bases, there was a span of 10 bases. This CDR3 comprises 11 residues. In DNA, the CDR3 is TGCAGCGTTGTGTACGGGGGTGAGCAGTTCTTC. Protein sequence: CSVVYGGEQFF.

V gene TRBV15 combines with J gene TRBJ1-5, with a weak D call TRBD1 (5 bases). The length of the CDR3 is 16 residues. The ends were cut back, 4 bases at V and 2 bases at J, with 15 bases in the middle. The germline V gene has CDR1 LNHNV and CDR2 YYDKDF (reference sequence). In DNA form, the CDR3 reads TGTGCCACCAGCAAAGGTAGGCAGGGACGCAATCAGCCCCAGCATTTT. Its protein product is CATSKGRQGRNQPQHF.

Only a few counts were recorded for this clonotype. The genes are TRBV30 and TRBJ2-3, with TRBD1 matching over 9 bases. Losses at the gene ends were 5 bases for V and 4 bases for J; bases not matched to a gene: 10. This CDR3 contains 15 residues. The germline gives CDR1 GTSNPN, CDR2 SVGIG (reference sequence). The CDR3 sequence: CAWGRGTGYSDTQYF. The CDR3 DNA is TGTGCCTGGGGGAGGGGGACAGGGTACTCAGATACGCAGTATTTT.

This chain links TRBV4-2 with TRBJ2-3, with a possible D match to TRBD2 (6 bases). Trimming stripped 3 bases from V and 2 bases from J, with 18 bases between. The germline V gene encodes CDR1 LGHNA and CDR2 YNFKEQ. There are 17 residues in the CDR3. As DNA, the CDR3 is TGTGCCAGCAGCCATGAATCCGGAGGGACTGTCACAGATACGCAGTATTTT. Protein sequence: CASSHESGGTVTDTQYF.

This clonotype was recorded many times. The J gene is TRBJ2-6, the V gene TRBV20-1, with D unresolved. Germline V lookup: CDR1 DFQATT, CDR2 SNEGSKA (reference sequence). V was clipped by 7 bases and J by 4 bases, with 11 bases between them. The CDR3 loop spans 13 amino acids. Written as DNA, the CDR3 is TGCAGTGTACGGATACCCGGGGCCAACGTCCTGACTTTC. It is translated as CSVRIPGANVLTF.

A few counts support this clonotype. The chain couples TRBV3-1 to TRBJ1-5, with a possible D match to TRBD1 (5 bases). The CDR3 is made up of 15 amino acids. The germline V gene encodes CDR1 LGHDT and CDR2 YNNKEL (reference sequence). V was shortened by 0 bases and J by 3 bases, with 9 bases between the two germline ends. Written as DNA, the CDR3 is TGTGCCAGCAGCCAAGATGCCAGGGACAATCAGCCCCAGCATTTT. Amino acid sequence: CASSQDARDNQPQHF.